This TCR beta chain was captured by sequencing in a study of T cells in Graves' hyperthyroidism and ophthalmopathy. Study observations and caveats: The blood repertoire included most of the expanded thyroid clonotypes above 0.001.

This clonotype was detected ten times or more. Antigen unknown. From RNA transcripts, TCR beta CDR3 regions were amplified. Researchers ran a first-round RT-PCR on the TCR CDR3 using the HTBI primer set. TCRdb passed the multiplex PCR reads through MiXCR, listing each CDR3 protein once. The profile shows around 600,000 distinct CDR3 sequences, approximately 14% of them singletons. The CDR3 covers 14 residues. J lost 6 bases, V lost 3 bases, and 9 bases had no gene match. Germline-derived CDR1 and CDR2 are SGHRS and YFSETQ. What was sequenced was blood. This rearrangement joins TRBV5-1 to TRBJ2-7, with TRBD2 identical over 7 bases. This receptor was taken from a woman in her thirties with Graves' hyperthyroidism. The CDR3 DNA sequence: TGCGCCAGCAGCTCACCGAGCGGGATGGGCGAGCAGTACTTC. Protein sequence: CASSSPSGMGEQYF.